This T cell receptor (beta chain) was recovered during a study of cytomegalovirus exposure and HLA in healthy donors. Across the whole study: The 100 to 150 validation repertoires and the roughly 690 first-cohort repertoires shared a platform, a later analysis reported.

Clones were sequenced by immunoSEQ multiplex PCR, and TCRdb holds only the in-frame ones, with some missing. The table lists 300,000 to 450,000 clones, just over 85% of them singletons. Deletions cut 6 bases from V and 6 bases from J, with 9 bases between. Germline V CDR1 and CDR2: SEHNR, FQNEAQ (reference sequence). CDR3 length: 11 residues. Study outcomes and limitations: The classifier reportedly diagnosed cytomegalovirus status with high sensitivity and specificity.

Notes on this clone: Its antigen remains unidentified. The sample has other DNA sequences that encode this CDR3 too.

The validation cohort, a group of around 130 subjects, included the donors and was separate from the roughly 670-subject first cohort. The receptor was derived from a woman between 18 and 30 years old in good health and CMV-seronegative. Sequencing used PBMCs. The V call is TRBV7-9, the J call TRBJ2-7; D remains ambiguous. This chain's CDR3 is CASSLRGEQYF. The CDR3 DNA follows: TGTGCCAGCAGTTTAAGAGGCGAGCAGTACTTC.